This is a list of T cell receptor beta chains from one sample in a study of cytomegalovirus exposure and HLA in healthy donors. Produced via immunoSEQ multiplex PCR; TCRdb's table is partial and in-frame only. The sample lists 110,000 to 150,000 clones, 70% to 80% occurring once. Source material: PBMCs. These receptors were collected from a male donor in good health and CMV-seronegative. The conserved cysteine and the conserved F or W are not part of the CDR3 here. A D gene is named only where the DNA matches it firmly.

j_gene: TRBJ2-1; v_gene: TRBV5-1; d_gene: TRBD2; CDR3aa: ASSSLGERGGSEQF
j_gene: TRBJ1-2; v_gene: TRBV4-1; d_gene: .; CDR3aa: ASSQEPRGIYGYT
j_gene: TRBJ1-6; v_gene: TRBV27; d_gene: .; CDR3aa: ASSLRGPVYNSPLH
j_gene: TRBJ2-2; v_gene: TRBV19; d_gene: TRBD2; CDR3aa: ASSITSGGRNTGELF
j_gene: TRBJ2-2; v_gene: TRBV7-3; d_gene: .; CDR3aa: ASSMDRGGTGELF
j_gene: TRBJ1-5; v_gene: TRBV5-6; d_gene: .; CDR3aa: ASSLGAGEGQPQH
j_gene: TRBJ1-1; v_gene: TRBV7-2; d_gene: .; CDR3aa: ASSLDLGPNTEAF
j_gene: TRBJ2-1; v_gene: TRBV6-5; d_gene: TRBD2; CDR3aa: ASRSAGGFYNEQF
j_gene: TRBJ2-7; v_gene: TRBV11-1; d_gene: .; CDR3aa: ASSQESYEQY
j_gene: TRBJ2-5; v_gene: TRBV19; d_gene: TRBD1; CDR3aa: ASSSGQGIVETQY
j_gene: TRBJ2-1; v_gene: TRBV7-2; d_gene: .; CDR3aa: ASGTLGVAANEQF
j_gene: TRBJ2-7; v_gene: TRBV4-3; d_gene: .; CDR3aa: ASSQDPDAGVREQY
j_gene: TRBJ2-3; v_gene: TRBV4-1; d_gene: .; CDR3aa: ASSSLMGSSTDTQY
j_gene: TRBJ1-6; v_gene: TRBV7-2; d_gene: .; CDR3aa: ASSPNINSPLH
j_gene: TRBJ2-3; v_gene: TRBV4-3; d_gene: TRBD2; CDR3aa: ASSQKWTGTSGASTDTQY
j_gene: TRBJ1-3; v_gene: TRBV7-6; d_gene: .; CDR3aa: ASSLQYSGNTIY
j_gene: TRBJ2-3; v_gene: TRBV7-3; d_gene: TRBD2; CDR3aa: ASSLMPGGPDTQY
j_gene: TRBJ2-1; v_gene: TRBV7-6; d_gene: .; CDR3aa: ASSFELVSEQF
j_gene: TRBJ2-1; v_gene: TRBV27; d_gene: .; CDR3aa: ASSLSPYNEQF